This T cell receptor beta chain was identified in a study of identical twins. The study, taken as a whole, reports: The abundant beta clonotypes from cord blood had fewer insertions, and memory repertoires had none of this. Monozygotic twins shared more out-of-frame TCR alpha than recombination models predicted.

Healthy Caucasian donors formed the entire cohort. This clonotype was counted between two and nine times. Its target is not known. Template switching (which added a universal primer site) was used, and cDNA carried unique molecular identifiers. TCRdb re-called the 5' RACE reads with MiXCR, one entry per CDR3 protein. The sample lists some 330,000 distinct CDR3 sequences, roughly 9% occurring once. Sequencing was carried out using naive T cells sorted from blood. The clonotype comes from a woman aged 45-65 years in good health.

For the CDR3, the DNA is TGTGCCAGCAGCCTACCTAAGGGCGCTTATACGCAGTATTTT. Protein product: CASSLPKGAYTQYF. The chain recombines TRBV28 with TRBJ2-3; D call uncertain. Germline assignment: CDR1 MDHEN and CDR2 SYDVKM. The V gene lost 6 bases and the J gene lost 7 bases, with 17 bases spanning the gap. This CDR3 spans 14 amino acids.